The present T cell receptor beta chain was sequenced within a study of response to subunit inactivated influenza vaccine. Study-wide results and limits: Authors suggested each seasonal flu vaccination may recruit only limited numbers of new T cells.

This clonotype was found a few times. Its antigen is unknown. J lost 0 bases, V lost 3 bases, and 0 bases had no gene match. Germline V gene sequence: CDR1 SGHTA, CDR2 FQGNSA. There are 14 residues in the CDR3. TCRdb re-called the RT-PCR reads with MiXCR, one entry per CDR3 protein. The data hold around 160,000 distinct CDR3 sequences, with roughly a tenth observed a single time. This chain uses TRBV7-2 with TRBJ1-2; TRBD1 agrees at 8 bases. The sequence was obtained from a man in his fifties or sixties who received an inactivated influenza vaccine. This sample comprised non-naive T cells sorted from PBMCs, obtained about 40 days after vaccination. CDR3 coding DNA: TGTGCCAGCAGCTTGGGACAGGCTAACTATGGCTACACCTTC. Translated, it gives CASSLGQANYGYTF.